The 29 T cell receptor beta chains presented below share a single source sample, sequenced in a study of blood T cell repertoires in COVID-19. Profiled with immunoSEQ multiplex PCR; TCRdb holds only in-frame clones, not every one. The sample records over 150,000 clones, approximately 85% being singletons. The sample was peripheral blood. These TCRs come from a woman aged 55-69 years with COVID-19, enrolled during active disease.

The rearrangement uses TRBV5-1 and TRBJ2-3; a possible D gene is TRBD2 (5 bases). V was cut by 3 bases and J by 13 bases, with 12 bases left in between. The CDR3 runs to 11 residues. Germline-derived CDR1 and CDR2 are SGHRS and YFSETQ. The CDR3: CASSSEVREYF. Here the CDR3 DNA reads TGCGCCAGCAGCTCGGAAGTGAGGGAGTATTTT.

The chain recombines TRBV19 with TRBJ2-2, with TRBD2 as a possible D gene (5 bases). The CDR3 sequence is 16 residues long. Germline loops: CDR1 LNHDA, CDR2 SQIVND (reference sequence). Deletions cut 6 bases from V and 5 bases from J, with 19 bases between. CDR3 sequence (DNA): TGTGCCAGTAGCGAGTGGCCAGGAGGTGGGACCGGGGAGCTGTTTTTT. It is translated as CASSEWPGGGTGELFF.

The chain couples TRBV5-1 to TRBJ2-3; TRBD1 aligns across 9 bases. The germline V gene has CDR1 SGHRS and CDR2 YFSETQ. The CDR3 extends over 17 amino acids. Trimming took 4 bases from V and 3 from J; bases not matched to a gene: 12. CDR3 region: CASSLIPGQGRTDTQYF. CDR3 sequence (DNA): TGCGCCAGCAGCCTGATACCAGGACAGGGGAGAACAGATACGCAGTATTTT.

CDR3 protein: CASSTGGNTYEQYF. The CDR3 nucleotides are TGTGCCAGCAGTACAGGGGGGAATACCTACGAGCAGTACTTC. V is TRBV6-5 and J is TRBJ2-7; 8 bases map to TRBD1. V was clipped by 5 bases and J by 2 bases; unmatched bases: 5. Germline V gene data show CDR1 as MNHEY and CDR2 as SVGAGI. The CDR3 sequence is 14 residues long.

This clone was observed a single time. The V call is TRBV3-1 (or the pseudogene TRBV3-2), the J call TRBJ1-6, with TRBD1 identical over 7 bases. From germline, CDR1 is LGHDT and CDR2 YNNKEL (reference sequence). This CDR3 spans 17 amino acids. V shed 0 bases, J shed 2 bases, and the junction held 4 bases outside the gene matches. The CDR3 here is CASSQENRGAYNSPLHF. CDR3 bases: TGTGCCAGCAGCCAAGAGAACAGGGGCGCCTATAATTCACCCCTCCACTTT.

In its sample, this clone was seen a few times. V gene TRBV5-1 combines with J gene TRBJ2-7, with 11 bases matching TRBD2. This CDR3 spans 15 amino acids. V shed 2 bases and J 2 bases; nucleotides not matched to a gene: 3. Germline CDR1 is SGHRS and CDR2 is YFSETQ. The CDR3 sequence is CASSFGTSGTYEQYF. Written as DNA, the CDR3 is TGCGCCAGCAGCTTTGGGACTAGCGGAACCTACGAGCAGTACTTC.

The rearrangement joins TRBV6-1 to TRBJ1-1; D ambiguous. Per germline, CDR1 MNHNS and CDR2 SASEGT. V was trimmed by 3 bases and J by 11 bases, leaving 13 bases between them. CDR3 size: 12 residues. The CDR3 sequence is CASSDEPPRAFF. The CDR3 DNA follows: TGTGCCAGCAGTGACGAGCCCCCCAGGGCTTTCTTT.

V gene TRBV18 combines with J gene TRBJ2-3; D ambiguous. The CDR3 covers 11 residues. V lost 3 bases and J lost 6, with 4 bases in between. Germline V gene data show CDR1 as KGHSH and CDR2 as LQKENI. The CDR3 coding sequence is TGTGCCAGCTCACCCTCGGATACGCAGTATTTT. Its protein is CASSPSDTQYF.

The chain combines TRBV9 with TRBJ2-1, with D possibly TRBD1 on 6 matching bases. CDR3 length: 16 residues. Per the germline V gene, CDR1 is SGDLS and CDR2 is YYNGEE. V lost 4 bases, J lost 0 bases, and 14 bases lay in between. CDR3 in amino acids: CASSPHRGGSYNEQFF. DNA for the CDR3: TGTGCCAGCAGCCCCCACCGAGGGGGCTCCTACAATGAGCAGTTCTTC.

The V and J genes are TRBV29-1 and TRBJ1-2, with unresolved D. Trimming removed 6 bases at V and 5 bases at J, with 19 bases between. CDR3 length: 14 residues. From germline, CDR1 is SQVTM and CDR2 ANQGSEA. The CDR3 sequence is CSVDRGSIRYGYTF. CDR3 DNA sequence: TGCAGCGTGGACCGGGGTTCCATACGGTATGGCTACACCTTC. Drawing the rest from reference TRBV29-1 and TRBJ1-2, the complete variable domain is SAVISQKPSRDICQRGTSLTIQCQVDSQVTMMFWYRQQPGQSLTLIATANQGSEATYESGFVIDKFPISRPNLTFSTLTVSNMSPEDSSIYLCSVDRGSIRYGYTFGSGTRLTVV.

The V gene is TRBV7-6, the J gene TRBJ2-1, with TRBD1 matching 7 bases. CDR1 and CDR2 from the germline V gene are SGHVS and FNYEAQ. CDR3 length: 15 amino acids. The trim removed 3 bases at V and 2 bases at J, leaving 4 bases unmatched. The CDR3 nucleotides are TGTGCCAGCAGCTTCAATAGGGGGCCCTACAATGAGCAGTTCTTC. As protein: CASSFNRGPYNEQFF.

The genes are TRBV21-1 and TRBJ2-7; the DNA was not used to check the table's D call, TRBD1. TRBV21-1 is a recognized pseudogene. The CDR3 extends over 19 amino acids. CDR3 DNA sequence: TGTGCCAGCAGCAAAGGAGGGGACAGGGCCCAAAACGGCTCCTACGAGCAGTACTTC. It encodes CASSKGGDRAQNGSYEQYF.

The chain is built from TRBV18 and TRBJ1-3, with 10 bases aligning to TRBD1. Trimming at V came to 3 bases and at J to 2 bases, leaving 4 bases not matched to a gene. The germline V gene has CDR1 KGHSH and CDR2 LQKENI. The CDR3 runs 16 residues. The CDR3 nucleotides are TGTGCCAGCTCACCTAAGACAGGGGGCACTGGAAACACCATATATTTT. It translates to CASSPKTGGTGNTIYF.

The chain joins TRBV24-1 to TRBJ1-2; D uncertain. The CDR3 contains 18 residues. V was trimmed by 0 bases and J by 5 bases, leaving 21 bases between them. The germline V gene has CDR1 KGHDR and CDR2 SFDVKD. CDR3 bases: TGTGCCACCAGTGATTTGCACTTGGGTGAGGGAAATTGGTATGGCTACACCTTC. Protein sequence: CATSDLHLGEGNWYGYTF.

The chain recombines TRBV5-1 with TRBJ2-2; unclear D gene. Trimming removed 6 bases at V and 1 base at J, with 4 bases between. The CDR3 loop spans 12 amino acids. Per the germline V gene, CDR1 is SGHRS and CDR2 is YFSETQ. The CDR3, as DNA: TGCGCCAGCACCCAGAACACCGGGGAGCTGTTTTTT. Protein: CASTQNTGELFF.

The J gene is TRBJ1-6, the V gene TRBV27, with 7 positions matching TRBD1. The CDR3 extends over 17 amino acids. Germline V gene lookup returns CDR1 MNHEY and CDR2 SMNVEV (reference sequence). V shed 3 bases and J 9 bases; nucleotides not matched to a gene: 14. DNA of the CDR3: TGTGCCAGCAGTTTGTATAAGGGGGCCCGTCCGATTTCACCCCTCCACTTT. This codes for CASSLYKGARPISPLHF.

The V gene is TRBV5-6, the J gene TRBJ1-1; D ambiguous. The CDR3 contains 15 residues. From germline, CDR1 is SGHDT and CDR2 YYEEEE. V lost 0 bases and J 1 base, leaving 10 bases between the germline ends. CDR3 sequence reads: CASSLANRENTEAFF. The CDR3 nucleotides read TGTGCCAGCAGCTTGGCCAATCGGGAGAACACTGAAGCTTTCTTT.

The V gene is TRBV18, the J gene TRBJ2-7, with 10 nucleotides matching TRBD1. This CDR3 contains 16 residues. The V gene's germline CDR1 is KGHSH and CDR2 LQKENI. V shed 4 bases and J 5 bases; nucleotides not matched to a gene: 11. This chain's CDR3 is CASSQSRDRGGHEQYV. In DNA, the CDR3 is TGTGCCAGCTCACAAAGTCGGGACAGGGGAGGCCACGAGCAGTACGTC.

Details on this clone: An end of the junction does not agree with germline; a read error may underlie this. This chain uses TRBV18 with TRBJ1-5, with TRBD1 identical over 7 bases. Germline lookup yields CDR1 KGHSH and CDR2 LQKENI. CDR3 length: 13 residues. The CDR3 DNA sequence: TGTGCCAGCTCCCAGGGGGGCAAACAGCCCCAGCATTTT. Protein sequence: CASSQGGKQPQHF.

This clone occurred many times. The chain couples TRBV7-3 to TRBJ2-5, with D possibly TRBD1 on 6 matching bases. Germline V gene sequence: CDR1 SGHTA, CDR2 FQGTGA. Between the trimmed V and J ends, which lost 3 bases and 1 base, there was a span of 9 bases. The CDR3 is 14 amino acids. CDR3 bases: TGTGCCAGCAGCTTGACAGGCCTCCAAGAGACCCAGTACTTC. Translating gives CASSLTGLQETQYF.

The chain employs TRBV29-1 and TRBJ1-2, with 8 nucleotides matching TRBD1. From germline, CDR1 is SQVTM and CDR2 ANQGSEA. The CDR3 runs to 12 residues. With 7 bases clipped from V and 4 bases from J, the junction kept 5 bases outside the gene matches. The DNA for the CDR3 is TGCAGCGCGAGACAGGGGTCCTATGGCTACACCTTC. Amino acids: CSARQGSYGYTF.

The chain recombines TRBV5-1 with TRBJ1-1; maybe TRBD1 (6 bases). This CDR3 region has 16 residues. V lost 0 bases, J lost 0 bases, and 12 bases lay in between. Germline values: CDR1 SGHRS, CDR2 YFSETQ. The CDR3, as DNA: TGCGCCAGCAGCTTGGAGTCTGGGACATTGAACACTGAAGCTTTCTTT. Its protein is CASSLESGTLNTEAFF. The variable domain in full, completed from reference TRBV5-1 and TRBJ1-1, reads KAGVTQTPRYLIKTRGQQVTLSCSPISGHRSVSWYQQTPGQGLQFLFEYFSETQRNKGNFPGRFSGRQFSNSRSEMNVSTLELGDSALYLCASSLESGTLNTEAFFGQGTRLTVV.

This clone was seen only once. The CDR3 spells CASSPRSAVATIYF. The DNA of the CDR3 is TGTGCCAGCAGCCCTAGGTCAGCGGTTGCCACCATATATTTT. The gene calls are TRBV7-9 and TRBJ1-3; D is undetermined. The CDR3 is made up of 14 amino acids. Germline CDR1 and CDR2: SEHNR and FQNEAQ (reference sequence). V gave up 5 bases and J gave up 9 bases, with 17 bases separating them. Using reference TRBV7-9 and TRBJ1-3 for the parts outside the CDR3, the full variable domain is DTGVSQNPRHKITKRGQNVTFRCDPISEHNRLYWYRQTLGQGPEFLTYFQNEAQLEKSRLLSDRFSAERPKGSFSTLEIQRTEQGDSAMYLCASSPRSAVATIYFGEGSWLTVV.

The rearrangement joins TRBV5-1 to TRBJ1-4, with D possibly matching TRBD1 (5 bases). Trimming took off 4 bases at V and 8 bases at J, with 18 bases between the two ends. Germline V gene data show CDR1 as SGHRS and CDR2 as YFSETQ. This CDR3 region has 15 residues. The CDR3 here is CASSPGGVREEKLFF. CDR3 DNA: TGCGCCAGCAGCCCTGGGGGGGTTCGGGAAGAAAAACTGTTTTTT.

This clone was recorded a few times. The chain is built from TRBV10-3 and TRBJ1-1, with D perhaps TRBD1 (6 bases). Germline lookup yields CDR1 ENHRY and CDR2 SYGVKD. The CDR3 loop spans 12 amino acids. V lost 11 bases and J 2 bases, leaving 12 bases between the germline ends. The CDR3 bases are TGTGCCGTGTCCGGGACAAACACTGAAGCTTTCTTT. It translates to CAVSGTNTEAFF.

The chain couples TRBV19 to TRBJ2-2; 7 nucleotides line up with TRBD1. In germline, CDR1 is LNHDA, CDR2 SQIVND (reference sequence). V gave up 8 bases and J gave up 0 bases; unmatched junction bases: 3. The CDR3 spans 14 residues. The CDR3 here is CASLGQTNTGELFF. The DNA for the CDR3 is TGTGCCAGTTTGGGACAGACGAACACCGGGGAGCTGTTTTTT.

The chain recombines TRBV7-2 with TRBJ2-1, with 8 bases identical to TRBD2. With V trimmed by 2 bases and J by 0 bases, 3 bases remained unmatched. In germline, CDR1 is SGHTA, CDR2 FQGNSA. CDR3 length: 16 residues. DNA for the CDR3: TGTGCCAGCAGCTTATGGAGCGGGAGCTCCTACAATGAGCAGTTCTTC. Protein product: CASSLWSGSSYNEQFF.

This rearrangement joins TRBV7-9 to TRBJ1-5; TRBD1 matches at 8 bases. This CDR3 is 16 amino acids long. Per the germline V gene, CDR1 is SEHNR and CDR2 is FQNEAQ (reference sequence). The junction had 9 bases not matched to a gene; V was cut back by 1 base and J by 7 bases. The CDR3 region has the DNA TGTGCCAGCAGCTTAGAGTTGCAGGGGGCTGGACAGCCCCAGCATTTT. This gives the protein CASSLELQGAGQPQHF.

CDR3 residues: CASTDRGRDTIYF. In nucleotides, the CDR3 is TGTGCCAGCACCGACAGGGGGCGGGACACCATATATTTT. The chain links TRBV6-6 to TRBJ1-3, with 10 positions matching TRBD1. Trimming at V came to 7 bases and at J to 8 bases, leaving 5 bases not matched to a gene. The CDR3 is made up of 13 amino acids. The germline gives CDR1 MNHNY, CDR2 SVGAGI (reference sequence).